The next 11 T cell receptor beta chains were all read from a single sample in a study of blood T cell repertoires in COVID-19. Some clones are missing from TCRdb's copy, which holds only in-frame ones; the method was immunoSEQ multiplex PCR. The sample carries more than 200,000 clones, 70% to 90% recorded once. Input material: peripheral blood. The receptors shown here come from a middle-aged man with acute or convalescent COVID-19.

V gene TRBV6-1 combines with J gene TRBJ1-2; 7 nucleotides match TRBD1. The CDR3 contains 14 residues. V trimming: 3 bases; J trimming: 3 bases; junction bases outside the gene matches: 4. The germline V gene encodes CDR1 MNHNS and CDR2 SASEGT. The DNA for the CDR3 is TGTGCCAGCAGTGAGCGAGGGGGCTACTATGGCTACACCTTC. This codes for CASSERGGYYGYTF.

The chain carries TRBV5-1 and TRBJ2-3; possibly TRBD1 for D (6 bases). The CDR3 runs 12 residues. Per germline, CDR1 SGHRS and CDR2 YFSETQ. The V end was cut by 7 bases, the J end by 2 bases, with 8 bases between. In DNA, the CDR3 is TGCGCCAGCGGGGGCCCCACAGATACGCAGTATTTT. It codes for CASGGPTDTQYF.

This clone was seen a handful of times. The chain has TRBV4-1 and TRBJ1-3; the D is unclear. Germline V CDR1 and CDR2: MGHRA, YSYEKL. V was shortened by 2 bases and J by 1 base, with 15 bases between the two germline ends. The CDR3 is made up of 17 amino acids. Written as DNA, the CDR3 is TGCGCCAGCAGCCAACGCTTGATCGGGTCGTCTGGAAACACCATATATTTT. Its protein is CASSQRLIGSSGNTIYF.

The rearrangement joins TRBV15 to TRBJ1-4; no clear D gene. The CDR3 contains 14 residues. The V gene lost 6 bases and the J gene lost 1 base, with 9 bases spanning the gap. CDR1 and CDR2 from the germline V gene are LNHNV and YYDKDF (reference sequence). CDR3 protein: CATRESGTNEKLFF. The CDR3 nucleotides read TGTGCCACCAGGGAGTCTGGAACTAATGAAAAACTGTTTTTT. The whole variable domain, filled in from reference TRBV15 and TRBJ1-4, reads DAMVIQNPRYQVTQFGKPVTLSCSQTLNHNVMYWYQQKSSQAPKLLFHYYDKDFNNEADTPDNFQSRRPNTSFCFLDIRSPGLGDTAMYLCATRESGTNEKLFFGSGTQLSVL.

This sequence joins TRBV5-4 and TRBJ1-2; D perhaps matches TRBD1 (5 bases). The CDR3 runs to 13 residues. The germline V gene encodes CDR1 SGHNT and CDR2 YYREEE (reference sequence). V lost 4 bases, J lost 2 bases, and 9 bases lay in between. As DNA, the CDR3 is TGTGCCAGCAGCCAGACAGCCAACTATGGCTACACCTTC. It translates to CASSQTANYGYTF. The full variable domain, rest sourced from reference TRBV5-4 and TRBJ1-2, is ETGVTQSPTHLIKTRGQQVTLRCSSQSGHNTVSWYQQALGQGPQFIFQYYREEENGRGNFPPRFSGLQFPNYSSELNVNALELDDSALYLCASSQTANYGYTFGSGTRLTVV.

The J gene is TRBJ1-1, the V gene TRBV5-4; possibly TRBD1 for D (6 bases). CDR3 length: 13 amino acids. Trimming removed 7 bases at V and 3 bases at J, with 13 bases between. Germline values: CDR1 SGHNT, CDR2 YYREEE (reference sequence). The CDR3 spells CASAWGRDTEAFF. For the CDR3, the DNA is TGTGCCAGCGCTTGGGGGCGAGACACTGAAGCTTTCTTT.

The chain uses TRBV7-6 and TRBJ2-5; TRBD1 is a possible D gene (6 bases). The length of the CDR3 is 15 residues. Trimming stripped 5 bases from V and 5 bases from J, with 18 bases between. Germline lookup yields CDR1 SGHVS and CDR2 FNYEAQ. The CDR3 protein is CASSRVAGVLETQYF. The CDR3 DNA is TGTGCCAGCAGCCGCGTGGCAGGGGTTTTGGAGACCCAGTACTTC.

The chain employs TRBV12-3 or TRBV12-4 and TRBJ1-1; no firm D call. Trimming removed 0 bases at V and 6 bases at J, with 5 bases between. This CDR3 region has 12 residues. The CDR3, as DNA: TGTGCCAGCAGTTTAGCGCAGGCTGAAGCTTTCTTT. Translated, it gives CASSLAQAEAFF.

This chain links TRBV7-9 with TRBJ1-5; D is ambiguous. Germline CDR1 reads SEHNR; CDR2 reads FQNEAQ (reference sequence). V dropped 6 bases and J dropped 0 bases, with 12 bases sitting between them. The CDR3 totals 15 residues. The CDR3 here is CASSSDSSSNQPQHF. CDR3 bases: TGTGCCAGCAGTTCGGACTCCTCTAGCAATCAGCCCCAGCATTTT.

The chain uses TRBV6-1 and TRBJ1-2, with D possibly matching TRBD1 (6 bases). V was pared by 3 bases and J by 4 bases, with 12 bases between. Germline CDR1 is MNHNS and CDR2 is SASEGT. This CDR3 contains 14 residues. CDR3 protein: CASSEWGRGYGYTF. The CDR3 DNA sequence: TGTGCCAGCAGTGAGTGGGGGCGAGGCTATGGCTACACCTTC.

The gene calls are TRBV6-5 and TRBJ1-2; 8 nucleotides match TRBD1. The CDR3 is 16 amino acids. Germline CDR1 and CDR2: MNHEY and SVGAGI. V shed 0 bases and J 8 bases; nucleotides not matched to a gene: 11. The CDR3 is CASSYSPLPGGGGYTF. The CDR3 DNA reads TGTGCCAGCAGTTACTCACCGCTCCCAGGGGGCGGCGGCTACACCTTC.